This TCR beta chain was obtained from a study of blood T cell repertoires in COVID-19. Assay used: immunoSEQ multiplex PCR; TCRdb lists only in-frame clones, some missing. The data hold tens of thousands of clones, with roughly 87% observed a single time. The CDR3 is 14 amino acids. V was clipped by 6 bases and J by 0 bases, with 9 bases between them. Per the germline V gene, CDR1 is KGHSH and CDR2 is LQKENI. This sequence originates from a human donor with active COVID-19. The donor label of this sample is uncertain. The rearrangement joins TRBV18 to TRBJ2-1; D might be TRBD2 (6 bases). Sample: peripheral blood. The CDR3 is CASSRGGSYNEQFF. CDR3 coding DNA: TGTGCCAGCTCCCGGGGAGGCTCCTACAATGAGCAGTTCTTC.